Presented here are 19 T cell receptor beta chains from one specimen sequenced in a study of CD8+ T cells in alopecia areata. The sequencing template was cDNA reverse transcribed from extracted RNA. The repertoire was sequenced with immunoSEQ multiplex PCR; TCRdb's copy has only in-frame clones and lacks some. The sample consists of about 150,000 clones, about 59% of them appearing once. The treatment is: oral pan-JAK inhibitor, 5-10 mg twice daily. Sequenced material: CD8+ T cells sorted from blood, taken at week 4, from a patient treated with tofacitinib. The source is a human donor with alopecia areata.

This clone was seen a handful of times. The chain is built from TRBV29-1 and TRBJ2-2, with D perhaps matching TRBD2 (6 bases). This CDR3 has 16 amino acids. Trimming left V 1 base short and J 0 bases short, with 12 bases between. Germline V CDR1 and CDR2: SQVTM, ANQGSEA. CDR3 sequence: CSVEGWEASNTGELFF. The CDR3 DNA follows: TGCAGCGTTGAAGGCTGGGAGGCCTCGAACACCGGGGAGCTGTTTTTT.

The CDR3 sequence is CASSSRGLQPQHF. The CDR3 bases are TGTGCCAGCAGTTCACGGGGGCTACAGCCCCAGCATTTT. The chain is built from TRBV6-5 and TRBJ1-5, with D perhaps TRBD1 (6 bases). The CDR3 spans 13 residues. Trimming left V 4 bases short and J 7 bases short, with 11 bases between. Germline assignment: CDR1 MNHEY and CDR2 SVGAGI.

The V gene is TRBV4-1, the J gene TRBJ1-2; D might be TRBD1 (5 bases). The germline V gene has CDR1 MGHRA and CDR2 YSYEKL. The CDR3 runs 14 residues. The V end was cut by 1 base, the J end by 5 bases, with 11 bases between. The CDR3 is CASSQGGVWYGYTF. The CDR3 DNA reads as TGCGCCAGCAGCCAAGGGGGCGTTTGGTATGGCTACACCTTC.

Written as DNA, the CDR3 is TGTGCCAGCAGCCAAGATTGGGGCACTGAAGCTTTCTTT. Residues: CASSQDWGTEAFF. V is TRBV14 and J is TRBJ1-1, with no clear D. Germline V lookup: CDR1 SGHDN, CDR2 FVKESK. This CDR3 has 13 amino acids. V was pared by 0 bases and J by 4 bases, with 6 bases between. Full variable domain (rest looked up from reference TRBV14 and TRBJ1-1): EAGVTQFPSHSVIEKGQTVTLRCDPISGHDNLYWYRRVMGKEIKFLLHFVKESKQDESGMPNNRFLAERTGGTYSTLKVQPAELEDSGVYFCASSQDWGTEAFFGQGTRLTVV.

The J gene is TRBJ2-5, the V gene TRBV11-2, with 7 bases that match TRBD1. Germline CDR1 and CDR2: SGHAT and FQNNGV. The CDR3 extends over 12 amino acids. J was trimmed by 5 bases and V by 3 bases; bases with no gene match: 0. The CDR3 bases are TGTGCCAGCAGCTTCAGGGGGGAGACCCAGTACTTC. Translation: CASSFRGETQYF.

This clone was picked up a small number of times. The chain couples TRBV2 to TRBJ2-1, with D perhaps matching TRBD1 or TRBD2 (5 bases each). The CDR3 extends over 14 amino acids. Germline V lookup: CDR1 SNHLY, CDR2 FYNNEI. V was cut by 3 bases and J by 3 bases, with 9 bases left in between. The CDR3 loop reads CASSEGPSYNEQFF. The CDR3 DNA reads as TGTGCCAGCAGTGAGGGACCGAGCTACAATGAGCAGTTCTTC.

V usage is TRBV7-9 and J usage is TRBJ1-1, with 7 bases matching TRBD1. V shed 5 bases, J shed 7 bases, and the junction held 7 bases outside the gene matches. The germline V gene has CDR1 SEHNR and CDR2 FQNEAQ (reference sequence). This CDR3 spans 13 amino acids. CDR3 sequence (DNA): TGTGCCAGCAGCCTACCAGGGGGGCGTGAAGCTTTCTTT. As protein: CASSLPGGREAFF.

This clone ranks as medium-sized. The chain combines TRBV27 with TRBJ2-1, with 11 bases identical to TRBD2. The CDR3 is 16 residues long. Germline CDR1 and CDR2: MNHEY and SMNVEV (reference sequence). Germline trimming cut 5 bases from V and 3 bases from J; bases unmatched to any gene: 6. The CDR3 sequence: CASSRILAGGYNEQFF. The CDR3 nucleotides read TGTGCCAGCAGTAGAATTCTAGCGGGGGGCTACAATGAGCAGTTCTTC.

The chain couples TRBV30 to TRBJ2-7, with TRBD1 matching over 7 bases. The CDR3 is 15 amino acids. Unmatched junction bases numbered 9, after V lost 1 base and J lost 3 bases. Germline-derived CDR1 and CDR2 are GTSNPN and SVGIG (reference sequence). For the CDR3, the DNA is TGTGCCTGGAGTGAGGGGACAGTGCCGGACTACGAGCAGTACTTC. Protein sequence: CAWSEGTVPDYEQYF. The full variable domain, its missing parts supplied by reference TRBV30 and TRBJ2-7, is SQTIHQWPATLVQPVGSPLSLECTVEGTSNPNLYWYRQAAGRGLQLLFYSVGIGQISSEVPQNLSASRPQDRQFILSSKKLLLSDSGFYLCAWSEGTVPDYEQYFGPGTRLTVT.

This clone was found a few times. V and J are TRBV6-5 and TRBJ1-1; D not certain. V lost 7 bases and J lost 1, with 10 bases in between. Germline values: CDR1 MNHEY, CDR2 SVGAGI. The CDR3 runs to 13 residues. CDR3 bases: TGTGCCAGCAACCCGGAGTCGAACACTGAAGCTTTCTTT. Its translation: CASNPESNTEAFF.

The J gene is TRBJ1-1, the V gene TRBV30; unclear D gene. Germline V gene sequence: CDR1 GTSNPN, CDR2 SVGIG (reference sequence). V lost 0 bases, J lost 1 base, and 9 bases lay in between. This CDR3 region has 14 residues. For the CDR3, the DNA is TGTGCCTGGAGTGTTTTGATAGGGAACACTGAAGCTTTCTTT. This encodes CAWSVLIGNTEAFF.

The chain combines TRBV11-2 with TRBJ2-1; D remains unclear. Germline values: CDR1 SGHAT, CDR2 FQNNGV. This CDR3 is 15 amino acids long. The V end was cut by 1 base, the J end by 2 bases, with 9 bases between. The CDR3 DNA sequence: TGTGCCAGCAGCTTAGCTCCTTCTCCCTACAATGAGCAGTTCTTC. As protein: CASSLAPSPYNEQFF.

The chain combines TRBV4-3 with TRBJ2-7; tentatively, D is TRBD1 (6 bases). Looked up from germline, CDR1 is LGHNA and CDR2 is YSLEER. The CDR3 contains 14 residues. Trimming removed 1 base at V and 2 bases at J, with 9 bases between. CDR3 loop: CASSQGEGAYEQYF. The CDR3 bases are TGCGCCAGCAGCCAAGGCGAGGGGGCCTACGAGCAGTACTTC.

This clone was found a few times. This rearrangement joins TRBV10-3 to TRBJ2-7; 12 nucleotides match TRBD1. CDR3 size: 16 residues. J was trimmed by 4 bases and V by 7 bases; bases with no gene match: 11. Per germline, CDR1 ENHRY and CDR2 SYGVKD. The CDR3 nucleotides read TGTGCCATCACCGGAGCGGGGGACAGGGGGCCGTACGAGCAGTACTTC. It yields the protein CAITGAGDRGPYEQYF.

The chain is built from TRBV30 and TRBJ1-3; D is unresolved. The germline V gene has CDR1 GTSNPN and CDR2 SVGIG (reference sequence). V was cut by 5 bases and J by 0 bases, with 8 bases left in between. The length of the CDR3 is 13 residues. CDR3 in amino acids: CAWLQSSGNTIYF. CDR3 coding DNA: TGTGCCTGGCTACAGAGCTCTGGAAACACCATATATTTT.

This rearrangement joins TRBV16 to TRBJ1-5, with a possible D match to TRBD1 (6 bases). V gave up 0 bases and J gave up 9 bases, with 12 bases separating them. Germline CDR1 and CDR2: KGHSY and FQNENV. This CDR3 spans 14 amino acids. In nucleotides, the CDR3 is TGTGCCAGCAGCCAATCCCACGGGGGCTGGCCCCAGCATTTT. Its translation is CASSQSHGGWPQHF.

The chain couples TRBV18 to TRBJ2-3; TRBD2 aligns across 11 bases. The germline V gene encodes CDR1 KGHSH and CDR2 LQKENI. The CDR3 is 15 amino acids. Trimming took 3 bases from V and 1 from J; bases not matched to a gene: 0. Here the CDR3 reads CASSPGLAGTDTQYF. DNA of the CDR3: TGTGCCAGCTCACCGGGACTAGCGGGCACAGATACGCAGTATTTT.

This sequence joins TRBV9 and TRBJ2-6, with D possibly being TRBD1 or TRBD2 (6 bases each). Trimming cost V 3 bases and J 2 bases, with 15 bases left between them. Looked up from germline, CDR1 is SGDLS and CDR2 is YYNGEE. CDR3 length equals 17 residues. CDR3 nucleotides: TGTGCCAGCAGCGGGGACACTTGGGGGGCTGGGGCCAACGTCCTGACTTTC. Translated, it gives CASSGDTWGAGANVLTF.

This clone was counted only a few times. The V call is TRBV6-5, the J call TRBJ1-2; D gene ambiguous. CDR1 and CDR2 (germline): MNHEY, SVGAGI. The CDR3 contains 13 residues. Trimming removed 5 bases at V and 1 base at J, with 8 bases between. DNA of the CDR3: TGTGCCAGCAGTATCAGCCTTAACTATGGCTACACCTTC. This gives the protein CASSISLNYGYTF.